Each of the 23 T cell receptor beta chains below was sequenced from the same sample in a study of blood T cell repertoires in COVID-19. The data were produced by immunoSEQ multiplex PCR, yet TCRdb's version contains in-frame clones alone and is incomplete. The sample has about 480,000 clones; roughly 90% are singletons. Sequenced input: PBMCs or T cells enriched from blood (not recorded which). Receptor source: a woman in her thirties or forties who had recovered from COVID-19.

The CDR3 here is CASSFGGQSSYEQYF. CDR3 DNA sequence: TGTGCCAGCAGCTTTGGCGGGCAGAGCTCCTACGAGCAGTACTTC. V usage is TRBV5-4 and J usage is TRBJ2-7, with D perhaps TRBD2 (5 bases). Between the trimmed V and J ends, which lost 2 bases and 0 bases, there was a span of 12 bases. CDR3 size: 15 residues. In germline, CDR1 is SGHNT, CDR2 YYREEE (reference sequence).

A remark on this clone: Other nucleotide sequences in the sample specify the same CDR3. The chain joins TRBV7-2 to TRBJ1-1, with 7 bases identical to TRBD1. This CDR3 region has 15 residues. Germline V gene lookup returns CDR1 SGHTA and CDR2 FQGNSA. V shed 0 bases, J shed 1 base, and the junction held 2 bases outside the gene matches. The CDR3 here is CASSLAGTANTEAFF. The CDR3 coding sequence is TGTGCCAGCAGCTTAGCAGGGACAGCGAACACTGAAGCTTTCTTT.

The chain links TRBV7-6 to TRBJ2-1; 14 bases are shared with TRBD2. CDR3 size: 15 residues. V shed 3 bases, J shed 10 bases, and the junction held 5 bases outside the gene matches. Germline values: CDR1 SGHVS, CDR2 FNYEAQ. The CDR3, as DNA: TGTGCCAGCAGCTTTCTTCGACTAGCGGGAGGGGAGCAGTTCTTC. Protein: CASSFLRLAGGEQFF.

The chain's CDR3 is CASRIGRTEAFF. The CDR3 nucleotides read TGTGCCAGCAGAATTGGGAGAACTGAAGCTTTCTTT. The rearrangement joins TRBV6-5 to TRBJ1-1; D gene unclear. The CDR3 spans 12 residues. Trimming shortened V by 6 bases and J by 5 bases, and 10 bases separated the two germline ends. Germline assignment: CDR1 MNHEY and CDR2 SVGAGI.

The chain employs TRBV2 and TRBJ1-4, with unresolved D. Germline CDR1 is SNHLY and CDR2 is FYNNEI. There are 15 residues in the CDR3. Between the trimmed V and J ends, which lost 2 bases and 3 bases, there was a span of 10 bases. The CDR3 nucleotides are TGTGCCAGCAGTGAAATCGATCTAGCTAATGAAAAACTGTTTTTT. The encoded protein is CASSEIDLANEKLFF. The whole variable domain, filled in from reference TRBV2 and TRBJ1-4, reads EPEVTQTPSHQVTQMGQEVILRCVPISNHLYFYWYRQILGQKVEFLVSFYNNEISEKSEIFDDQFSVERPDGSNFTLKIRSTKLEDSAMYFCASSEIDLANEKLFFGSGTQLSVL.

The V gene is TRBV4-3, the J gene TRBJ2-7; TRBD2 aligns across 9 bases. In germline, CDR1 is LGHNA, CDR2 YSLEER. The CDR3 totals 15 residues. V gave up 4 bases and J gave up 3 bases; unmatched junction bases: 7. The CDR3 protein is CASSPRLAEGYEQYF. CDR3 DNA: TGCGCCAGCAGCCCCCGACTAGCGGAGGGCTACGAGCAGTACTTC.

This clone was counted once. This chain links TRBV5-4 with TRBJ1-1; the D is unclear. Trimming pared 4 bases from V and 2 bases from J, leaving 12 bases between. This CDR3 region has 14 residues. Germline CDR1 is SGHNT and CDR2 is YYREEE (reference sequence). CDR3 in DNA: TGTGCCAGCAGCATTAACAGACAAAACACTGAAGCTTTCTTT. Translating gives CASSINRQNTEAFF. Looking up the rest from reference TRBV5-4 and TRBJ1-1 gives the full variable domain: ETGVTQSPTHLIKTRGQQVTLRCSSQSGHNTVSWYQQALGQGPQFIFQYYREEENGRGNFPPRFSGLQFPNYSSELNVNALELDDSALYLCASSINRQNTEAFFGQGTRLTVV.

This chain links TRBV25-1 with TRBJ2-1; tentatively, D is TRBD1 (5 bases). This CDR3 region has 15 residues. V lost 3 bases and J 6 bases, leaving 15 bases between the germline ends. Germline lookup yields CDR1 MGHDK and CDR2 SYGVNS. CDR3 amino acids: CASSDGAGTGNEQFF. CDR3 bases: TGTGCCAGCAGTGATGGGGCCGGAACGGGCAATGAGCAGTTCTTC. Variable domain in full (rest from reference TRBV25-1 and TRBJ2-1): EADIYQTPRYLVIGTGKKITLECSQTMGHDKMYWYQQDPGMELHLIHYSYGVNSTEKGDLSSESTVSRIRTEHFPLTLESARPSHTSQYLCASSDGAGTGNEQFFGPGTRLTVL.

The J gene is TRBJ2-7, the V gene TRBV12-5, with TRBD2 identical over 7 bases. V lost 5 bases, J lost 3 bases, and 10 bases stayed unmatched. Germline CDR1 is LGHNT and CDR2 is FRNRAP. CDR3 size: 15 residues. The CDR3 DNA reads TGTGCTAGTGGTCCACCCACCCGGGACTACTACGAGCAGTACTTC. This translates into CASGPPTRDYYEQYF. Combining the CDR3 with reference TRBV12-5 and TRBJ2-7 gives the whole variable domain DARVTQTPRHKVTEMGQEVTMRCQPILGHNTVFWYRQTMMQGLELLAYFRNRAPLDDSGMPKDRFSAEMPDATLATLKIQPSEPRDSAVYFCASGPPTRDYYEQYFGPGTRLTVT.

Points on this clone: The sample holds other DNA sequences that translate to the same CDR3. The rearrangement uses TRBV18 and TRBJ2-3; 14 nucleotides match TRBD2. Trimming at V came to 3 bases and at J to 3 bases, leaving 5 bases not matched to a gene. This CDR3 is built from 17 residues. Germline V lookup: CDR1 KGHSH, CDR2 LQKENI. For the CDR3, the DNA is TGTGCCAGCTCACCGGGGACTAGCGGGAGCGGGACAGATACGCAGTATTTT. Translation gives CASSPGTSGSGTDTQYF.

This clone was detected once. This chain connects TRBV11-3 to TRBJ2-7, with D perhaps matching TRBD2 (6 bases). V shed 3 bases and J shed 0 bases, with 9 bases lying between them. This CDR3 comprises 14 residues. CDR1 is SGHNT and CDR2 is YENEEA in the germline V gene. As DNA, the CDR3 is TGTGCCAGCAGCTTCGCGCGGGACTCCTACGAGCAGTACTTC. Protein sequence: CASSFARDSYEQYF.

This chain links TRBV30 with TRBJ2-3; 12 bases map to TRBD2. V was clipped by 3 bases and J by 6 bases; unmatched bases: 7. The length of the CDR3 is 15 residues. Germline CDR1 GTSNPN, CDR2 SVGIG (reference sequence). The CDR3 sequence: CAWSISTSGSDTQYF. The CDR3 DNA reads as TGTGCCTGGAGCATCTCGACTAGCGGGAGCGATACGCAGTATTTT.

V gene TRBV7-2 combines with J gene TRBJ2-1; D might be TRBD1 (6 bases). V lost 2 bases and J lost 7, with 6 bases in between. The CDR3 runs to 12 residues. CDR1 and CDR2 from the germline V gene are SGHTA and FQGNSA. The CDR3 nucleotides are TGTGCCAGCAGCTTAAGGGGGAATGAGCAGTTCTTC. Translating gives CASSLRGNEQFF.

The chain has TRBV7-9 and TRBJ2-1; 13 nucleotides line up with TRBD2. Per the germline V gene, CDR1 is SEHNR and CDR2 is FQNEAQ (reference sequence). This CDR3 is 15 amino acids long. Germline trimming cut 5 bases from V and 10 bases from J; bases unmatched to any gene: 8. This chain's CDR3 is CASSVSGLAGREQFF. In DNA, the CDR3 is TGTGCCAGCAGCGTGTCGGGACTAGCGGGAAGGGAGCAGTTCTTC.

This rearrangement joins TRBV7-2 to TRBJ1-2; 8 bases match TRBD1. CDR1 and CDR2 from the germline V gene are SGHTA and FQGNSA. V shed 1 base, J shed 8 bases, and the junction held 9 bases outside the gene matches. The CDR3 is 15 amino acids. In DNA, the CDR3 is TGTGCCAGCAGCTTAGTAGACAGGGGCAACGAAGGCTACACCTTC. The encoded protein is CASSLVDRGNEGYTF.

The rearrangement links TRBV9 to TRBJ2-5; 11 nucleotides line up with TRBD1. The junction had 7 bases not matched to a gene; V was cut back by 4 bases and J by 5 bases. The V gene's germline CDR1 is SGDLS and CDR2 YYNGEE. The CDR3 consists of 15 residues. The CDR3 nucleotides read TGTGCCAGCAGCCCACGGACAGGGGGCTGGGAGACCCAGTACTTC. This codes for CASSPRTGGWETQYF. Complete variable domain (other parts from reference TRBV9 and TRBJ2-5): DSGVTQTPKHLITATGQRVTLRCSPRSGDLSVYWYQQSLDQGLQFLIQYYNGEERAKGNILERFSAQQFPDLHSELNLSSLELGDSALYFCASSPRTGGWETQYFGPGTRLLVL.

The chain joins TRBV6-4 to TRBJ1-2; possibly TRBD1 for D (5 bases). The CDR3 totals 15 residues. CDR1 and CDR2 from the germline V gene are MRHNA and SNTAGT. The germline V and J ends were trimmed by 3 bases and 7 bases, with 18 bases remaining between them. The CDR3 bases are TGTGCCAGCAGTGATTCTGTTGGGGCTATCTCTGGCTACACCTTC. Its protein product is CASSDSVGAISGYTF.

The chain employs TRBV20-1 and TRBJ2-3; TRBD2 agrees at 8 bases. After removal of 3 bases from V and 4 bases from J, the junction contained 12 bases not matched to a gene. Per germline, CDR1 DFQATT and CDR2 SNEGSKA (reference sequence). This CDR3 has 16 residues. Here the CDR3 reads CSASFLAGSIADTQYF. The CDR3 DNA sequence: TGCAGTGCTAGTTTCCTAGCGGGCTCAATTGCAGATACGCAGTATTTT.

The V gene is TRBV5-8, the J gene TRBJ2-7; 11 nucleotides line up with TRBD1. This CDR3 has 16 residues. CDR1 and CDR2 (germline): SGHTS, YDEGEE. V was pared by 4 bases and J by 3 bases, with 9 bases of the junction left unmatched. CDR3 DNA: TGTGCCAGCAGCCAGTGGGGTGGGACAGGGGGCTACGAGCAGTACTTC. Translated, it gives CASSQWGGTGGYEQYF. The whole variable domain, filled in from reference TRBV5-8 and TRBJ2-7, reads EAGVTQSPTHLIKTRGQQATLRCSPISGHTSVYWYQQALGLGLQFLLWYDEGEERNRGNFPPRFSGRQFPNYSSELNVNALELEDSALYLCASSQWGGTGGYEQYFGPGTRLTVT.

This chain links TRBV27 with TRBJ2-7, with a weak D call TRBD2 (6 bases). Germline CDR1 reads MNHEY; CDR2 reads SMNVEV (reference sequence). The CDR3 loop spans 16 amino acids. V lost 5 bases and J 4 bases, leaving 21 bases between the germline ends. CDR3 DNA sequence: TGTGCCAGCAGTCCCCACCTGGGACTTGGTTTTTACGAGCAGTACTTC. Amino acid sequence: CASSPHLGLGFYEQYF.

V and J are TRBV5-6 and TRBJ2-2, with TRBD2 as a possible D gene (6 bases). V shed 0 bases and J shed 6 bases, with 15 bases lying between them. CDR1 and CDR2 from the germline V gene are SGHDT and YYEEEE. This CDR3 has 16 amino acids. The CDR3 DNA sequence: TGTGCCAGCAGCTTGGCCGTGGAGGGAGTCGCCGGGGAGCTGTTTTTT. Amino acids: CASSLAVEGVAGELFF.

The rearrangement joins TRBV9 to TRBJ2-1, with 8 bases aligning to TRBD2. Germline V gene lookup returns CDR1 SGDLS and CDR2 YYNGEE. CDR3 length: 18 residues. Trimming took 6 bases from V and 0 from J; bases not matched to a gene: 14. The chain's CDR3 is CASKSGLDTGSSYNEQFF. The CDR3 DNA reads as TGTGCCAGCAAGTCGGGACTAGATACGGGGAGCTCCTACAATGAGCAGTTCTTC.

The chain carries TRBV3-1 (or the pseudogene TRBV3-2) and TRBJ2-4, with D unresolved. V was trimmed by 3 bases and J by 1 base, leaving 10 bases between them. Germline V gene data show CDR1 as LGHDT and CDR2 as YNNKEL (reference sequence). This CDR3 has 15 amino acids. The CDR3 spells CASSQMGLAKNIQYF. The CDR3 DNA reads TGTGCCAGCAGCCAGATGGGCCTTGCCAAAAACATTCAGTACTTC.